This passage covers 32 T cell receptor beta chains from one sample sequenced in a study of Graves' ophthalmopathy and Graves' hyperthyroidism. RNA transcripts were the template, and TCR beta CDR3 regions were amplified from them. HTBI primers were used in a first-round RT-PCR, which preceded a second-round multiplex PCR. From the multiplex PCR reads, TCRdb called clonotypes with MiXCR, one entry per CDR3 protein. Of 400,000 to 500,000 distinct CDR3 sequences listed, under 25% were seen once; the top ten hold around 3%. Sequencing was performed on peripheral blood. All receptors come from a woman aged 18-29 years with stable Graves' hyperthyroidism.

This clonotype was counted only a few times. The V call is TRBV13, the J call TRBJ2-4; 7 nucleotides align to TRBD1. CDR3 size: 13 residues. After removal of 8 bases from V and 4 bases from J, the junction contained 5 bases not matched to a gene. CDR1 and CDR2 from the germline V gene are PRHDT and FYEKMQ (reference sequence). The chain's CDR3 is CASDRDRKNIQYF. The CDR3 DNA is TGTGCCAGCGACAGGGACAGAAAAAACATTCAGTACTTC.

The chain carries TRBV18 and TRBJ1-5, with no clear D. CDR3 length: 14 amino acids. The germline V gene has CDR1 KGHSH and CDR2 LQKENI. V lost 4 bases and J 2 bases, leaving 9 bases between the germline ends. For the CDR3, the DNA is TGTGCCAGCTCACAATCCATAGGCAATCAGCCCCAGCATTTT. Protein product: CASSQSIGNQPQHF.

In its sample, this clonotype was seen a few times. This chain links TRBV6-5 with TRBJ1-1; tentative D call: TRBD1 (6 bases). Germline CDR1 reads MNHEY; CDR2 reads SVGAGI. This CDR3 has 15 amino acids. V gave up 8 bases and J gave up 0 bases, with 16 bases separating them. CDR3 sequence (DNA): TGTGCCAGCGTTGAGGCAGGGGAGGTGAACACTGAAGCTTTCTTT. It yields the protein CASVEAGEVNTEAFF.

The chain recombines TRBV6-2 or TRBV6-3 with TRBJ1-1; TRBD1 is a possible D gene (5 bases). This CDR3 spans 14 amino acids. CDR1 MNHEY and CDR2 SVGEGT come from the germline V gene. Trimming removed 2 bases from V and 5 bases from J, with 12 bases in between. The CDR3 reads CASSYGDVWTEAFF. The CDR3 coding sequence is TGTGCCAGCAGTTACGGGGACGTATGGACTGAAGCTTTCTTT.

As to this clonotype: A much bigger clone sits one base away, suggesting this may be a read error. CDR3 region: CASIQPTSGRRRETQYF. The CDR3 DNA reads as TGCGCCAGCATCCAACCCACTAGCGGGAGGCGAAGAGAGACCCAGTACTTC. V and J are TRBV4-1 and TRBJ2-5; 12 nucleotides align to TRBD2. Germline V CDR1 and CDR2: MGHRA, YSYEKL. This CDR3 spans 17 amino acids.

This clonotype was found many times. As DNA, the CDR3 is TGTGCCTCTAGCGGGAGGGGCACCGGGGAGCTGTTTTTT. Amino acids: CASSGRGTGELFF. The V and J genes are TRBV30 and TRBJ2-2; TRBD2 matches at 12 bases. Unmatched junction bases numbered 1, after V lost 7 bases and J lost 4 bases. The CDR3 covers 13 residues. Germline assignment: CDR1 GTSNPN and CDR2 SVGIG (reference sequence).

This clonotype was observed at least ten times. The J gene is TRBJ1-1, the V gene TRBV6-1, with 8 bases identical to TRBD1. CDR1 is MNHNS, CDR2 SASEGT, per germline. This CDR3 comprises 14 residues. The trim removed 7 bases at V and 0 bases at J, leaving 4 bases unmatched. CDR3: CASIRQGMNTEAFF. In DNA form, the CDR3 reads TGTGCCAGCATACGACAGGGGATGAACACTGAAGCTTTCTTT.

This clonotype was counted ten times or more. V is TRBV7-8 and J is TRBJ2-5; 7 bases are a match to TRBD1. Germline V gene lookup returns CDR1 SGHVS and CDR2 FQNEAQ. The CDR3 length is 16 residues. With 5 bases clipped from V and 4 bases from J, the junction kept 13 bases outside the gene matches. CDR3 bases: TGTGCCAGCAGCCAAGCCAGGGGGTCTTTCCGAGAGACCCAGTACTTC. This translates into CASSQARGSFRETQYF.

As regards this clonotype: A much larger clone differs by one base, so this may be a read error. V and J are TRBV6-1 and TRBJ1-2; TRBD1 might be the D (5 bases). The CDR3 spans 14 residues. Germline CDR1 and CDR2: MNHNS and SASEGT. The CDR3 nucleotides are TGTGCCAGCACCGGGAGCGGGGGGAACTATGGCTACGCCTTC. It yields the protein CASTGSGGNYGYAF.

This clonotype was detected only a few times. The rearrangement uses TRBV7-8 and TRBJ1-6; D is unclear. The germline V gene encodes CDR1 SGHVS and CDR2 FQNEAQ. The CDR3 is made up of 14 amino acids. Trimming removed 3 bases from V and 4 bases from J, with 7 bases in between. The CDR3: CASSFDRYNSPLHF. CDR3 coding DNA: TGTGCCAGCAGCTTTGACCGATATAATTCACCCCTCCACTTT.

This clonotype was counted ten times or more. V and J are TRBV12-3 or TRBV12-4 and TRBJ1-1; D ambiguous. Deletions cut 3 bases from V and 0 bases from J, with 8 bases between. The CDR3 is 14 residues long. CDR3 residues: CASSFTTLNTEAFF. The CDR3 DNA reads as TGTGCCAGCAGTTTTACGACGTTGAACACTGAAGCTTTCTTT.

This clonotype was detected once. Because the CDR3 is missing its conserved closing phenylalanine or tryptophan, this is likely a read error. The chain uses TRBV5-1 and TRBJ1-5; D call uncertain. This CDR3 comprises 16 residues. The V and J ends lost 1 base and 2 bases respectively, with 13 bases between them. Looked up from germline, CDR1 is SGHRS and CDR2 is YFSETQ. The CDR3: CASSLSGSGGNQPQHL. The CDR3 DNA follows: TGCGCCAGCAGCTTGTCCGGCTCCGGAGGCAATCAGCCCCAGCATCTT.

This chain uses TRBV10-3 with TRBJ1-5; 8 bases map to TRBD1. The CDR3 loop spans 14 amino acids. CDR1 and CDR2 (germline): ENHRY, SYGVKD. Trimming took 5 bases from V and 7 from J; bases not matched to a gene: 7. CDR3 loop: CAISTDRGGQPQHF. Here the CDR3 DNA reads TGTGCCATCAGTACAGACAGGGGCGGACAGCCCCAGCATTTT.

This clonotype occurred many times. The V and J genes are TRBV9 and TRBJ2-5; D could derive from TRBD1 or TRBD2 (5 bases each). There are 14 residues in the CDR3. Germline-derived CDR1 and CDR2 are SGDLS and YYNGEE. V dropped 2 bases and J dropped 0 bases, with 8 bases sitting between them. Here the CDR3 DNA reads TGTGCCAGCAGCGTCGGGACGTACCAAGAGACCCAGTACTTC. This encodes CASSVGTYQETQYF.

This CDR3 is CASNGPPYEQYF. The DNA for the CDR3 is TGTGCCAGCAACGGACCCCCTTACGAGCAGTACTTC. The genes are TRBV28 and TRBJ2-7; no definite D call. CDR3 length equals 12 residues. Germline V gene lookup returns CDR1 MDHEN and CDR2 SYDVKM. Trimming took 7 bases from V and 4 from J, leaving 11 bases between them. Combining the CDR3 with reference TRBV28 and TRBJ2-7 gives the whole variable domain DVKVTQSSRYLVKRTGEKVFLECVQDMDHENMFWYRQDPGLGLRLIYFSYDVKMKEKGDIPEGYSVSREKKERFSLILESASTNQTSMYLCASNGPPYEQYFGPGTRLTVT.

The CDR3: CSARDGLAGDKETQYF. Here the CDR3 DNA reads TGCAGTGCTAGAGATGGACTAGCGGGGGATAAAGAGACCCAGTACTTC. This rearrangement joins TRBV20-1 to TRBJ2-5; 13 bases align to TRBD2. Trimming removed 0 bases from V and 3 bases from J; junction bases left unmatched: 4. Looked up from germline, CDR1 is DFQATT and CDR2 is SNEGSKA (reference sequence). There are 16 residues in the CDR3.

The CDR3 DNA sequence: TGTGCCAGCAGCTTAGAAAGCGGGACAGGAAACGAGCAGTACTTC. Protein sequence: CASSLESGTGNEQYF. V gene TRBV11-2 combines with J gene TRBJ2-7; D may be TRBD1 (8 bases). CDR3 size: 15 residues. The germline V and J ends were trimmed by 0 bases and 5 bases, with 14 bases remaining between them. Per germline, CDR1 SGHAT and CDR2 FQNNGV. Full variable domain (missing parts from reference TRBV11-2 and TRBJ2-7): EAGVAQSPRYKIIEKRQSVAFWCNPISGHATLYWYQQILGQGPKLLIQFQNNGVVDDSQLPKDRFSAERLKGVDSTLKIQPAKLEDSAVYLCASSLESGTGNEQYFGPGTRLTVT.

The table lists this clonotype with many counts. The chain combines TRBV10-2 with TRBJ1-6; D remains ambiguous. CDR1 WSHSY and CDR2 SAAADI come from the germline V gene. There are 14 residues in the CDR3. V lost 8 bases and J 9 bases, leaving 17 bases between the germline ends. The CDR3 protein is CASRMVDEGSPLHF. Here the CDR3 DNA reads TGCGCCAGCCGCATGGTAGACGAAGGTTCACCCCTCCACTTT.

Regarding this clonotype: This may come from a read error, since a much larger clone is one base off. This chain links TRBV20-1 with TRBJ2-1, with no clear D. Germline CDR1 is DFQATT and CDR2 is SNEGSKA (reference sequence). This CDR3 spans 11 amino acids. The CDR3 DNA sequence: TGCATTGCTAGAGATTGGACGGAGCAGTTCTTC. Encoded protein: CIARDWTEQFF.

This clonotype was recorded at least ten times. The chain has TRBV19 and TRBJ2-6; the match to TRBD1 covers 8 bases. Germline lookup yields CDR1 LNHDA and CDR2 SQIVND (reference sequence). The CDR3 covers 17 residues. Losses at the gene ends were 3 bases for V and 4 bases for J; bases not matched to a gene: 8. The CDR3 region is CASSMAGGLAGANVLTF. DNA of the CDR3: TGTGCCAGTAGTATGGCAGGGGGCCTAGCCGGGGCCAACGTCCTGACTTTC.

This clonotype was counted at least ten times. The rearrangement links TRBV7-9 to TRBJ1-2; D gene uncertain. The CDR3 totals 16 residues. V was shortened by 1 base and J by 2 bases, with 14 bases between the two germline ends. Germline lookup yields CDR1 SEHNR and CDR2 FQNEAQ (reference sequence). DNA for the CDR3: TGTGCCAGCAGCTTAGTGCAGGCAACTCCGAACTATGGCTACACCTTC. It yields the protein CASSLVQATPNYGYTF.

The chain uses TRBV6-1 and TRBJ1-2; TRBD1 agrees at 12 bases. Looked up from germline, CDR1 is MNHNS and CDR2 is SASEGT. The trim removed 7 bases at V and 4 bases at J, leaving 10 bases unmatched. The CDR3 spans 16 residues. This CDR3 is CASTRGTGGESYGYTF. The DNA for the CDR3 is TGTGCCAGCACCCGCGGGACAGGGGGCGAAAGCTATGGCTACACCTTC.

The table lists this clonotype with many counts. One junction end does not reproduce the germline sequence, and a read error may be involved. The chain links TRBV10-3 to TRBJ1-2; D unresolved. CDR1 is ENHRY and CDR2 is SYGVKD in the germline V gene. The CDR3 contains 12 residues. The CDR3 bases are TGTTCCATCCTTATAGCTAACTATGGCTACACCTTC. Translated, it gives CSILIANYGYTF.

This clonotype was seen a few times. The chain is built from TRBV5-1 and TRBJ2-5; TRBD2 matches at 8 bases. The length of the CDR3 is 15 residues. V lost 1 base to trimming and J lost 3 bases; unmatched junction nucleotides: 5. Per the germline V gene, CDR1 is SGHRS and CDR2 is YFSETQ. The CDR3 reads CASSLLAGREETQYF. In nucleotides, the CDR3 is TGCGCCAGCAGCTTGTTAGCGGGGCGGGAAGAGACCCAGTACTTC. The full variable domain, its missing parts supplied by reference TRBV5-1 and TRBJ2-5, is KAGVTQTPRYLIKTRGQQVTLSCSPISGHRSVSWYQQTPGQGLQFLFEYFSETQRNKGNFPGRFSGRQFSNSRSEMNVSTLELGDSALYLCASSLLAGREETQYFGPGTRLLVL.

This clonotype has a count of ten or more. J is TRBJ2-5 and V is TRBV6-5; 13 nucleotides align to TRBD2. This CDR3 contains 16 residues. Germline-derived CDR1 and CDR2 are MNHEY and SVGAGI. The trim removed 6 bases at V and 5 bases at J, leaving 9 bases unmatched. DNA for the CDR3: TGTGCCAGCAGGGGGACTAGCGGGATTGGGATCGAGACCCAGTACTTC. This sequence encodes CASRGTSGIGIETQYF.

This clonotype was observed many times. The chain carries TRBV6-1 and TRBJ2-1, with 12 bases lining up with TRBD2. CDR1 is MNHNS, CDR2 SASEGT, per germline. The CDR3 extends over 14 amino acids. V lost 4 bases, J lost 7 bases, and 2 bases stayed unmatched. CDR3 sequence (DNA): TGTGCCAGCAGTGGGACTAGCGGGATTAATGAGCAGTTCTTC. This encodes CASSGTSGINEQFF.

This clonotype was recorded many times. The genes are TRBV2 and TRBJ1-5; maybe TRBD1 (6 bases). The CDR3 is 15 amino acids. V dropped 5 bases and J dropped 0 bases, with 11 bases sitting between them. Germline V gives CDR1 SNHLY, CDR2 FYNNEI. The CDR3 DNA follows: TGTGCCAGCAGTCAACAGGGTATTAGCAATCAGCCCCAGCATTTT. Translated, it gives CASSQQGISNQPQHF.

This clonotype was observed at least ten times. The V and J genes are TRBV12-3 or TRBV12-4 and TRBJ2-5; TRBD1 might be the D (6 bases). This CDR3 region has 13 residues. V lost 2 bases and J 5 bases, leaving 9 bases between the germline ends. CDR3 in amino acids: CASSLRGFETQYF. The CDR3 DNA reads TGTGCCAGCAGTTTAAGGGGGTTTGAGACCCAGTACTTC.

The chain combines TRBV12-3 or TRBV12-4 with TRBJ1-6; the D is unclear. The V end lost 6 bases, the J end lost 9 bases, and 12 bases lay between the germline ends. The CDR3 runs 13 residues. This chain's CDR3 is CASSQESGSPLHF. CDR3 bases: TGTGCCAGCAGCCAAGAGTCGGGTTCACCCCTCCACTTT.

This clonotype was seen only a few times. The CDR3 is CASSPPAGRQSGNTIYF. CDR3 bases: TGTGCCAGCTCACCACCGGCAGGGCGTCAATCTGGAAACACCATATATTTT. V usage is TRBV18 and J usage is TRBJ1-3; a possible D gene is TRBD1 (5 bases). Germline CDR1 reads KGHSH; CDR2 reads LQKENI. The CDR3 spans 17 residues. V shed 0 bases and J shed 1 base, with 13 bases lying between them.

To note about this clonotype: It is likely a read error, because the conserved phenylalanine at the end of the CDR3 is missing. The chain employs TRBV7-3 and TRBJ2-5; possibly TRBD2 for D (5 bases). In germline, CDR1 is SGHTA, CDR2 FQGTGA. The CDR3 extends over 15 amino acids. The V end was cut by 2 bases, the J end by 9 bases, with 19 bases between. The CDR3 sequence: CASSLDSVGPQSQYY. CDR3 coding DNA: TGTGCCAGCAGCTTAGATAGCGTGGGCCCTCAGTCCCAGTACTAC.

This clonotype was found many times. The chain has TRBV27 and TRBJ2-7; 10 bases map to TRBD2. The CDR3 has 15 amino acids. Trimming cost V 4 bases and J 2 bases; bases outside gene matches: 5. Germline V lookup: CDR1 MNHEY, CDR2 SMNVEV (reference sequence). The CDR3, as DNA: TGTGCCAGCAGTTCCCGGACTAGCGGAACCTACGAGCAGTACTTC. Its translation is CASSSRTSGTYEQYF.